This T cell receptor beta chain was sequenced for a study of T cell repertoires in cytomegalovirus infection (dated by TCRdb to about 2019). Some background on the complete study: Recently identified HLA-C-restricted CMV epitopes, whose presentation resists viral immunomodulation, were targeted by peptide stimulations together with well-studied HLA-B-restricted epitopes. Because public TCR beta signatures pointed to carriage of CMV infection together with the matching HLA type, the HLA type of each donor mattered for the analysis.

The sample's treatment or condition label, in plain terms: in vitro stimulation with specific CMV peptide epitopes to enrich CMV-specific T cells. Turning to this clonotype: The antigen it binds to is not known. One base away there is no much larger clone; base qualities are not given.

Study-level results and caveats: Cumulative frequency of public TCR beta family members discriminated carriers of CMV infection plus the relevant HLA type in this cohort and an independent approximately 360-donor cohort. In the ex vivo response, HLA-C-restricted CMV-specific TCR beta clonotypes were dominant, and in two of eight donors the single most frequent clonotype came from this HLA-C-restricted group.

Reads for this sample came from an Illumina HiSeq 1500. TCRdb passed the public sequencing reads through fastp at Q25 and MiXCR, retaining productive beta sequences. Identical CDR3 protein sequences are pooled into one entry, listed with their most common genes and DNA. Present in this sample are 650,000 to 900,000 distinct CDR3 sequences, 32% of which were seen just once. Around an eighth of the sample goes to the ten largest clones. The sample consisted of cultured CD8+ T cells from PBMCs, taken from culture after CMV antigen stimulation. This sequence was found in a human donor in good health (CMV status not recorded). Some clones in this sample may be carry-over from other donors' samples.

The CDR3 amino acid sequence is: CASSQGAWTEAFF. The sequenced DNA is TGTGCCAGCAGTCAGGGGGCGTGGACTGAAGCTTTCTTT. This sequence uses TRBV27 and TRBJ1-1; 8 of the junction bases match TRBD1. Trimming removed 5 bases from V and 5 bases from J; the gene matches leave 4 bases unexplained. Taken from cysteine to phenylalanine, the CDR3 has 13 residues. The kept DNA is CDR3 alone, 39 bases in frame from the first base. The germline V gene (reference sequence) yields MNHEY for CDR1 and SMNVEV for CDR2.